Below are 5 T cell receptor beta chains sequenced from a single sample in a study of CD4 T cells in relation to SARS-CoV-2 and coronaviruses. Before the COVID-19 pandemic, during about 2010-2019, CD4+ T cells were taken from unexposed donors. The cells were cultured for around ten days before CD4+ T cells were isolated. Assay: immunoSEQ multiplex PCR; the TCRdb copy retains only in-frame clones and omits some. The sample holds about 26,000 clones, roughly 76% seen once. Their antigens are not known. The specimen was CD4+ T cells from PBMCs, cultured in vitro. The receptor source for this set is a human donor in good health.

The chain employs TRBV7-2 and TRBJ2-7; the D gene is possibly TRBD1 (6 bases). This CDR3 is 12 amino acids long. The V end was cut by 5 bases, the J end by 3 bases, with 8 bases between. Germline V gene data show CDR1 as SGHTA and CDR2 as FQGNSA. In DNA, the CDR3 is TGTGCCAGCAGCCGGGACAACTACGAGCAGTACTTC. Amino acid sequence: CASSRDNYEQYF.

In its sample, this clone was seen once. The chain couples TRBV14 to TRBJ1-6, with 8 bases aligning to TRBD1. V lost 0 bases, J lost 1 base, and 11 bases stayed unmatched. Germline assignment: CDR1 SGHDN and CDR2 FVKESK. This CDR3 contains 20 residues. The CDR3, as DNA: TGTGCCAGCAGCCAAGACAGGGGGCTCTTCGGTAGTTCCTATAATTCACCCCTCCACTTT. This gives the protein CASSQDRGLFGSSYNSPLHF.

A single count supports this clone. This chain joins TRBV29-1 and TRBJ2-3; 8 nucleotides align to TRBD1. Germline CDR1 is SQVTM and CDR2 is ANQGSEA. CDR3 length equals 14 residues. The ends lost 3 bases at V and 5 bases at J; junction bases unmatched: 7. The chain's CDR3 is CSVEDRERIDTQYF. The CDR3 region has the DNA TGCAGCGTTGAGGACAGGGAAAGGATAGATACGCAGTATTTT.

The chain is built from TRBV10-3 and TRBJ2-1, with D possibly matching TRBD2 (7 bases). CDR1 and CDR2 (germline): ENHRY, SYGVKD. Trimming took 6 bases from V and 5 from J, leaving 14 bases between them. This CDR3 spans 14 amino acids. The DNA of the CDR3 is TGTGCCATCAGAATTCAAGGGGGGGACAATGAGCAGTTCTTC. Its protein is CAIRIQGGDNEQFF.

The CDR3 nucleotides read TGTGCCAGCAGCGTACAATCAAGAAATGAAAAACTGTTTTTT. Amino acids: CASSVQSRNEKLFF. The gene calls are TRBV9 and TRBJ1-4; D is unresolved. CDR3 length: 14 residues. V lost 1 base to trimming and J lost 5 bases, with 9 bases between them. CDR1 is SGDLS, CDR2 YYNGEE, per germline.